The 18 T cell receptor beta chains presented below share a single source sample, sequenced in a study of blood T cell repertoires in COVID-19. TCRdb's copy holds only in-frame clones and misses some; the assay was immunoSEQ multiplex PCR. The sample holds roughly 350,000 clones, less than 85% seen once. Material: peripheral blood. Receptors were obtained from a woman younger than 30 with acute or convalescent COVID-19.

The V gene is TRBV3-1 (or the pseudogene TRBV3-2), the J gene TRBJ1-1; weak D call: TRBD1 (6 bases). Germline V lookup: CDR1 LGHDT, CDR2 YNNKEL (reference sequence). The CDR3 runs 14 residues. The germline V and J ends were trimmed by 4 bases and 11 bases, with 20 bases remaining between them. The CDR3 sequence is CASSPAVAGEYAFF. In DNA form, the CDR3 reads TGTGCCAGCAGCCCCGCGGTGGCAGGGGAATATGCTTTCTTT.

The genes are TRBV7-2 and TRBJ2-2; D is undetermined. Germline values: CDR1 SGHTA, CDR2 FQGNSA. CDR3 length: 12 amino acids. Trimming took 5 bases from V and 4 from J, leaving 5 bases between them. The DNA of the CDR3 is TGTGCCAGCAGCCCTTCCACCGGGGAGCTGTTTTTT. The encoded protein is CASSPSTGELFF.

The chain joins TRBV19 to TRBJ2-7; 8 bases are shared with TRBD1. The CDR3 has 16 amino acids. Per the germline V gene, CDR1 is LNHDA and CDR2 is SQIVND (reference sequence). After removal of 4 bases from V and 2 bases from J, the junction contained 10 bases not matched to a gene. The CDR3 bases are TGTGCCAGTAGTACCGCTGGACAGGGTGTTCCCTACGAGCAGTACTTC. Translation gives CASSTAGQGVPYEQYF.

This clone was seen a single time. The J gene is TRBJ2-5, the V gene TRBV5-6, with TRBD1 as a possible D gene (6 bases). V was shortened by 4 bases and J by 1 base, with 17 bases between the two germline ends. The CDR3 runs to 16 residues. Germline V gene data show CDR1 as SGHDT and CDR2 as YYEEEE. The CDR3 bases are TGTGCCAGCAGCCCCGGACAGCCTAAGTTCCAAGAGACCCAGTACTTC. Translated, it gives CASSPGQPKFQETQYF.

The chain links TRBV28 to TRBJ1-2, with 7 bases lining up with TRBD1. This CDR3 has 13 amino acids. The V and J ends lost 2 bases and 4 bases, in that order; junction bases with no gene match: 1. CDR1 and CDR2 (germline): MDHEN, SYDVKM. DNA for the CDR3: TGTGCCAGCAGTTTACACAGGGGCTATGGCTACACCTTC. Its translation is CASSLHRGYGYTF.

This sequence joins TRBV3-1 (or the pseudogene TRBV3-2) and TRBJ2-1, with D maybe TRBD1 (5 bases). The V gene's germline CDR1 is LGHDT and CDR2 YNNKEL (reference sequence). V was clipped by 8 bases and J by 9 bases, with 14 bases between them. This CDR3 region has 12 residues. Here the CDR3 DNA reads TGTGCCAGCGGGGCGGTAAGGGCTGAGCAGTTCTTC. Translation gives CASGAVRAEQFF.

This chain uses TRBV6-1 with TRBJ2-5, with unresolved D. The V end lost 3 bases, the J end lost 5 bases, and 10 bases lay between the germline ends. Germline V CDR1 and CDR2: MNHNS, SASEGT. The CDR3 runs to 13 residues. CDR3 in DNA: TGTGCCAGCAGTGATATGATCCGGGAGACCCAGTACTTC. This translates into CASSDMIRETQYF.

This chain links TRBV7-9 with TRBJ2-1; 9 positions agree with TRBD2. Germline trimming cut 3 bases from V and 7 bases from J; bases unmatched to any gene: 7. The CDR3 is made up of 15 amino acids. Germline V CDR1 and CDR2: SEHNR, FQNEAQ (reference sequence). CDR3 nucleotides: TGTGCCAGCAGCTTCCATAGCGGGAGAGGGAATGAGCAGTTCTTC. Translating gives CASSFHSGRGNEQFF.

V usage is TRBV4-1 and J usage is TRBJ1-4; D may be TRBD1 (5 bases). V dropped 0 bases and J dropped 8 bases, with 19 bases sitting between them. Germline CDR1 and CDR2: MGHRA and YSYEKL. The CDR3 is 17 amino acids. The CDR3 here is CASSQEGGRGSREKLFF. For the CDR3, the DNA is TGCGCCAGCAGCCAAGAGGGAGGGAGGGGTTCGCGGGAAAAACTGTTTTTT.

This clone was seen a single time. V usage is TRBV19 and J usage is TRBJ2-7; weak D call: TRBD2 (6 bases). The CDR3 spans 14 residues. Germline values: CDR1 LNHDA, CDR2 SQIVND (reference sequence). Trimming removed 3 bases from V and 2 bases from J, with 11 bases in between. CDR3 sequence (DNA): TGTGCCAGTAGTATGAGCGGCGGGGCCTACGAGCAGTACTTC. Protein product: CASSMSGGAYEQYF. The complete variable domain, with remaining parts taken from reference TRBV19 and TRBJ2-7, reads DGGITQSPKYLFRKEGQNVTLSCEQNLNHDAMYWYRQDPGQGLRLIYYSQIVNDFQKGDIAEGYSVSREKKESFPLTVTSAQKNPTAFYLCASSMSGGAYEQYFGPGTRLTVT.

This clone was counted a single time. The V call is TRBV3-1 (or the pseudogene TRBV3-2), the J call TRBJ2-7; perhaps TRBD2 as D (5 bases). With 0 bases removed from V and 1 base from J, the gap between germline ends came to 13 bases. Germline V gives CDR1 LGHDT, CDR2 YNNKEL (reference sequence). The CDR3 length is 16 residues. The CDR3 sequence is CASSQDWTAISYEQYF. In DNA form, the CDR3 reads TGTGCCAGCAGCCAAGATTGGACTGCAATTTCCTACGAGCAGTACTTC.

This clone was seen a handful of times. This sequence joins TRBV7-6 and TRBJ1-3, with 9 bases aligning to TRBD1. Germline CDR1 SGHVS, CDR2 FNYEAQ. The CDR3 is 16 amino acids. V lost 4 bases and J lost 1; bases outside the gene matches: 5. DNA for the CDR3: TGTGCCAGCAGCTCCGGGACAGGGTTTTCTGGAAACACCATATATTTT. It yields the protein CASSSGTGFSGNTIYF.

V usage is TRBV28 and J usage is TRBJ2-7, with a tentative D call TRBD1 (6 bases). The CDR3 loop spans 15 amino acids. Germline-derived CDR1 and CDR2 are MDHEN and SYDVKM. V was shortened by 2 bases and J by 1 base, with 12 bases between the two germline ends. The CDR3 region is CASSLAAGESYEQYF. CDR3 nucleotide sequence: TGTGCCAGCAGTTTAGCGGCAGGGGAGTCCTACGAGCAGTACTTC.

J is TRBJ1-5 and V is TRBV19; 7 nucleotides agree with TRBD1. The CDR3 is 15 amino acids. Germline trimming cut 1 base from V and 6 bases from J; bases unmatched to any gene: 6. Germline V lookup: CDR1 LNHDA, CDR2 SQIVND (reference sequence). DNA of the CDR3: TGTGCCAGTAGTATAGTTTTCCAGGGGGGTCAGCCCCAGCATTTT. It specifies CASSIVFQGGQPQHF.

Here the CDR3 DNA reads TGTGCCAGCAGCGTAGGTCGAGCGGGAGGATTGGGGGATGAGCAGTTCTTC. This sequence encodes CASSVGRAGGLGDEQFF. This chain connects TRBV9 to TRBJ2-1, with 9 positions matching TRBD2. The CDR3 consists of 17 residues. Trimming took 0 bases from V and 8 from J; bases not matched to a gene: 12. Germline values: CDR1 SGDLS, CDR2 YYNGEE.

V gene TRBV27 combines with J gene TRBJ2-3; a weak D match, TRBD2 (6 bases). CDR1 is MNHEY and CDR2 is SMNVEV in the germline V gene (reference sequence). CDR3 length equals 15 residues. Trimming shortened V by 4 bases and J by 6 bases, and 17 bases separated the two germline ends. This chain's CDR3 is CASSYSDVRGDTQYF. CDR3 nucleotide sequence: TGTGCCAGCAGTTACTCGGACGTACGGGGGGATACGCAGTATTTT.

This chain's CDR3 is CAITRVPYGYTF. The CDR3 DNA is TGTGCCATCACCAGGGTCCCCTATGGCTACACCTTC. This rearrangement joins TRBV2 to TRBJ1-2, with D perhaps TRBD1 (5 bases). Germline CDR1 and CDR2: SNHLY and FYNNEI. The CDR3 is 12 amino acids. V was shortened by 10 bases and J by 4 bases, with 13 bases between the two germline ends.

The genes are TRBV6-5 and TRBJ2-7, with 8 bases fitting TRBD1. The germline V gene has CDR1 MNHEY and CDR2 SVGAGI. The junction had 12 bases not matched to a gene; V was cut back by 5 bases and J by 6 bases. CDR3 size: 15 residues. CDR3 protein: CASSPPLGQGSEQYF. The CDR3 nucleotides are TGTGCCAGCAGTCCCCCCCTCGGACAGGGATCCGAGCAGTACTTC.